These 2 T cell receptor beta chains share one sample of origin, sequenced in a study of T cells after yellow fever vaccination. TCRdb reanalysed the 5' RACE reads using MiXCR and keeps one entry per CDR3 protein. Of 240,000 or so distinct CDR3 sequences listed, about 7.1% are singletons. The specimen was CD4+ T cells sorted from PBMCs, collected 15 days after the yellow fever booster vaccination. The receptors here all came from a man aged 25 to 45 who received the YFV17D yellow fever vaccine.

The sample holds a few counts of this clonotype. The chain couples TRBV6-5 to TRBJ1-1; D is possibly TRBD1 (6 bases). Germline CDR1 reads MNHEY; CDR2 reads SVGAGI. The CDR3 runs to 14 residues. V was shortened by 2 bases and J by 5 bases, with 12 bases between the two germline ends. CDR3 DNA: TGTGCCAGCAGTTACGAGGGGGGGAGGACTGAAGCTTTCTTT. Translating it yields CASSYEGGRTEAFF.

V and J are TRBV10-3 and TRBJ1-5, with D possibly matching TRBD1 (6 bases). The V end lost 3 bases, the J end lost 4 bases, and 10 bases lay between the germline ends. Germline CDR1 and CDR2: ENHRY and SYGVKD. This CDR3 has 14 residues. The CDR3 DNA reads TGTGCCATCAGTGACCTGGACAGAAATCAGCCCCAGCATTTT. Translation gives CAISDLDRNQPQHF.